This T cell receptor beta chain is from a study of CD8+ T cells in alopecia areata. Study conclusions and caveats: Normal scalp had lower clonality than lesional scalp, with alopecia totalis/universalis lesions showing this most strongly. Mice gave a clearer picture of TCR sharing than patients did, possibly for HLA-related reasons.

Per the germline V gene, CDR1 is SSHAT and CDR2 is FNYEAQ (reference sequence). The CDR3 length is 13 residues. The CD4+ cells of several biomarker-study patients went through sorting. This sorting yielded CD25+CD127- cells. Obtained from alopecia areata patients were lesional scalp punch biopsies along with peripheral blood. In regard to this clone: Its target is unknown. One end of the junction is discordant with germline, which a read error may explain.

As the sequencing template, cDNA was produced by extracting RNA and reverse transcribing it. Profiled with immunoSEQ multiplex PCR; TCRdb holds only in-frame clones, not every one. The sample includes 35,000 to 45,000 clones, roughly 53% of them seen just once. This sequence joins TRBV7-7 and TRBJ2-5; unclear D gene. The specimen sequenced was CD4+ Tregs sorted from blood. The receptor was isolated from a human donor with alopecia areata. CDR3: CASSLLTEETQYF. The CDR3 region has the DNA TGTGCTAGCAGCTTACTCACAGAAGAGACCCAGTACTTC.